Below, 18 T cell receptor beta chains from the same sample are listed, as sequenced in a study of blood T cell repertoires in COVID-19. Libraries were prepared by immunoSEQ multiplex PCR; TCRdb keeps only in-frame clonotypes and omits some of them. Of 40,000 to 55,000 clones listed, 83% are singletons. Sequencing was performed on peripheral blood. The receptor source for this set is a man aged 40-50 years with acute or convalescent COVID-19.

This clone was seen a few times. V is TRBV6-2 or TRBV6-3 and J is TRBJ1-6; 12 nucleotides align to TRBD1. V shed 6 bases and J 11 bases; nucleotides not matched to a gene: 11. Germline-derived CDR1 and CDR2 are MNHEY and SVGEGT. The CDR3 contains 16 residues. CDR3 coding DNA: TGTGCCAGCAGCTCCGCCGGGACAGGGGGCTCTACACCCCTCCACTTT. Amino acid sequence: CASSSAGTGGSTPLHF.

The chain links TRBV5-1 to TRBJ2-3; D not certain. V was pared by 1 base and J by 2 bases, with 11 bases between. This CDR3 region has 15 residues. The V gene's germline CDR1 is SGHRS and CDR2 YFSETQ. The CDR3 bases are TGCGCCAGCAGCTTGCAGGTTTCGTCCACAGATACGCAGTATTTT. It is translated as CASSLQVSSTDTQYF.

The gene calls are TRBV6-1 and TRBJ1-3, with 7 bases fitting TRBD1. J lost 0 bases, V lost 5 bases, and 7 bases had no gene match. This CDR3 is built from 16 residues. Germline CDR1 MNHNS, CDR2 SASEGT. The CDR3 nucleotides read TGTGCCAGCAGTCAAGTCAGGGGGAGCTCTGGAAACACCATATATTTT. Its protein product is CASSQVRGSSGNTIYF.

The chain links TRBV14 to TRBJ1-2, with 7 nucleotides matching TRBD1. There are 14 residues in the CDR3. The J segment lost 7 bases and the V segment lost 5 bases, leaving 10 bases of the junction unmatched. CDR1 is SGHDN and CDR2 is FVKESK in the germline V gene. The CDR3 DNA reads as TGTGCCAGCAGCGCACTGACAGGGAGAGGTGGCTACACCTTC. Translated: CASSALTGRGGYTF.

The J gene is TRBJ2-3, the V gene TRBV7-6, with D maybe TRBD1 (5 bases). V lost 1 base and J lost 2, with 13 bases in between. The CDR3 consists of 16 residues. Germline V gene lookup returns CDR1 SGHVS and CDR2 FNYEAQ. The CDR3 sequence: CASSLDSGWDTDTQYF. The CDR3 coding sequence is TGTGCCAGCAGCTTAGATTCAGGGTGGGACACAGATACGCAGTATTTT.

This chain's CDR3 is CASSSYYQETQYF. The CDR3 DNA reads TGCGCCAGCAGCTCTTACTACCAAGAGACCCAGTACTTC. The chain links TRBV5-1 to TRBJ2-5, with D uncertain. Trimming removed 3 bases at V and 0 bases at J, with 6 bases between. CDR3 length equals 13 residues. Germline-derived CDR1 and CDR2 are SGHRS and YFSETQ.

The genes are TRBV10-3 and TRBJ2-3; 9 positions match TRBD1. Germline trimming cut 2 bases from V and 0 bases from J; bases unmatched to any gene: 0. This CDR3 region has 15 residues. Germline CDR1 reads ENHRY; CDR2 reads SYGVKD. The CDR3 is CAISEGTGSTDTQYF. The CDR3 nucleotides read TGTGCCATCAGTGAGGGGACAGGGAGCACAGATACGCAGTATTTT.

The chain is built from TRBV7-2 and TRBJ1-4, with a tentative D call TRBD1 (5 bases). V lost 2 bases to trimming and J lost 0 bases, with 10 bases between them. The CDR3 has 16 residues. CDR1 is SGHTA, CDR2 FQGNSA, per germline. CDR3 coding DNA: TGTGCCAGCAGCTTAATGGACACCCCAACTAATGAAAAACTGTTTTTT. Amino acid sequence: CASSLMDTPTNEKLFF.

The CDR3 nucleotides read TGTGCCAGTAGGTCCGGGGAGGGCATGAATTCACCCCTCCACTTT. The encoded protein is CASRSGEGMNSPLHF. V gene TRBV19 combines with J gene TRBJ1-6; D is ambiguous. Germline lookup yields CDR1 LNHDA and CDR2 SQIVND (reference sequence). V shed 6 bases and J shed 7 bases, with 16 bases lying between them. The CDR3 is 15 residues long.

In this sample, this clone turned up a few times. The V call is TRBV5-6, the J call TRBJ2-5; 9 positions agree with TRBD1. This CDR3 has 16 residues. CDR1 and CDR2 from the germline V gene are SGHDT and YYEEEE. V trimming: 2 bases; J trimming: 1 base; junction bases outside the gene matches: 6. The CDR3 nucleotides are TGTGCCAGCAGCTTTCGGACAGGGGATTTCCAAGAGACCCAGTACTTC. Translation: CASSFRTGDFQETQYF. Together with reference TRBV5-6 and TRBJ2-5, the CDR3 gives the full variable domain: DAGVTQSPTHLIKTRGQQVTLRCSPKSGHDTVSWYQQALGQGPQFIFQYYEEEERQRGNFPDRFSGHQFPNYSSELNVNALLLGDSALYLCASSFRTGDFQETQYFGPGTRLLVL.

The gene calls are TRBV6-5 and TRBJ1-1; D may be TRBD1 (5 bases). CDR3 length: 13 amino acids. The germline gives CDR1 MNHEY, CDR2 SVGAGI. V was clipped by 2 bases and J by 8 bases, with 12 bases between them. In DNA, the CDR3 is TGTGCCAGCAGTTACGTCCAGCGGGGGGAAGCTTTCTTT. As protein: CASSYVQRGEAFF.

This rearrangement joins TRBV3-1 (or the pseudogene TRBV3-2) to TRBJ2-5; D unclear. Germline CDR1 reads LGHDT; CDR2 reads YNNKEL (reference sequence). Trimming took off 1 base at V and 8 bases at J, with 5 bases between the two ends. The CDR3 sequence is 11 residues long. The CDR3 coding sequence is TGTGCCAGCAGCCAAGGTATTACCCAGTACTTC. Its protein product is CASSQGITQYF.

The J gene is TRBJ1-1, the V gene TRBV19; D remains ambiguous. Trimming cost V 4 bases and J 4 bases, with 16 bases left between them. The CDR3 is made up of 15 amino acids. Germline V gene data show CDR1 as LNHDA and CDR2 as SQIVND (reference sequence). The CDR3 here is CASSTQASAGTEAFF. The CDR3 DNA reads as TGTGCCAGTAGTACTCAAGCGAGTGCCGGCACTGAAGCTTTCTTT.

This clone counts as medium-sized (0.01 to 0.1%). The chain uses TRBV15 and TRBJ2-3, with 7 bases fitting TRBD2. Germline lookup yields CDR1 LNHNV and CDR2 YYDKDF (reference sequence). V lost 1 base and J lost 5; bases outside the gene matches: 6. The CDR3 sequence is 15 residues long. The CDR3 DNA reads as TGTGCCACCAGCAGAGCTCGCGGGAGTAGAGATACGCAGTATTTT. This encodes CATSRARGSRDTQYF.

This clone was detected a few times. V is TRBV19 and J is TRBJ1-4; 8 nucleotides match TRBD1. V gave up 8 bases and J gave up 3 bases; unmatched junction bases: 5. The CDR3 runs 14 residues. Per germline, CDR1 LNHDA and CDR2 SQIVND (reference sequence). Here the CDR3 DNA reads TGTGCCAGTGGACAGGGTTTGCCTAATGAAAAACTGTTTTTT. It yields the protein CASGQGLPNEKLFF.

The chain carries TRBV5-4 and TRBJ1-6, with D perhaps TRBD1 (5 bases). Trimming took off 2 bases at V and 7 bases at J, with 16 bases between the two ends. The germline V gene encodes CDR1 SGHNT and CDR2 YYREEE (reference sequence). CDR3 length: 16 residues. CDR3 bases: TGTGCCAGCAGCTTCGCTTCGGGGGTGCCAAATTCACCCCTCCACTTT. This gives the protein CASSFASGVPNSPLHF.

The chain recombines TRBV7-2 with TRBJ1-1; D remains unclear. The V gene lost 2 bases and the J gene lost 1 base, with 8 bases spanning the gap. There are 14 residues in the CDR3. Germline assignment: CDR1 SGHTA and CDR2 FQGNSA. CDR3: CASSLNSQNTEAFF. The CDR3, as DNA: TGTGCCAGCAGCTTAAACAGCCAGAACACTGAAGCTTTCTTT.

The chain combines TRBV18 with TRBJ1-1; D is uncertain. V was cut by 0 bases and J by 5 bases, with 13 bases left in between. Germline CDR1 is KGHSH and CDR2 is LQKENI. The CDR3 contains 15 residues. The CDR3 protein is CASSPPSLYVTEAFF. CDR3 sequence (DNA): TGTGCCAGCTCACCACCGAGCTTATATGTGACTGAAGCTTTCTTT.